This entry concerns a single TCR beta chain. Unmatched junction bases numbered 8, after V lost 6 bases and J lost 5 bases. Germline loops: CDR1 MDHEN, CDR2 SYDVKM. This CDR3 region has 15 residues. The sample comes from a study of blood T cell repertoires in COVID-19. Those enrolled, adults aged roughly 18 to 95 years, came from about two dozen US areas. Grouping used clinical history reported by participants in a survey and questionnaire. Source study methods: Amplification from reference gene primers served as the basis for estimated nucleated cell counts. Some clones are missing from TCRdb's copy, which holds only in-frame ones; the method was immunoSEQ multiplex PCR. From that table come the V and J calls and clone size; the DNA was used to work out D and trimming. The sample contains 350,000 to 550,000 clones, nearly 90% of which appear only once.

The sequencing input was PBMCs or T cells enriched from blood (not recorded which). The chain couples TRBV28 to TRBJ2-2, with 8 bases identical to TRBD1. The receptor comes from a young woman with acute COVID-19. The CDR3 DNA is TGTGCCAGCAGGCTTGACAGGGACAGGACCGGGGAGCTGTTTTTT. Protein product: CASRLDRDRTGELFF. Together with reference TRBV28 and TRBJ2-2, the CDR3 gives the full variable domain: DVKVTQSSRYLVKRTGEKVFLECVQDMDHENMFWYRQDPGLGLRLIYFSYDVKMKEKGDIPEGYSVSREKKERFSLILESASTNQTSMYLCASRLDRDRTGELFFGEGSRLTVL.